A single sample is the source of the 8 T cell receptor beta chains below, sequenced in a study of early T cells in non-severe SARS-CoV-2 infection. TCRdb reanalysed the 5' RACE reads using MiXCR and keeps one entry per CDR3 protein. The data contain about 60,000 distinct CDR3 sequences, around 13% of them seen just once; the ten biggest clones take up 4% to 4.5%. The specimen was whole blood. The receptors shown here come from an adult who was a healthcare worker with PCR-confirmed SARS-CoV-2 infection or an uninfected control (not recorded which).

This clonotype was recorded a few times. The V gene is TRBV6-6, the J gene TRBJ2-3; D remains ambiguous. The germline V gene has CDR1 MNHNY and CDR2 SVGAGI (reference sequence). The CDR3 has 17 residues. Between the trimmed V and J ends, which lost 0 bases and 2 bases, there was a span of 15 bases. CDR3 loop: CASSYSPLARDTDTQYF. CDR3 sequence (DNA): TGTGCCAGCAGTTACTCCCCGTTGGCTAGGGACACAGATACGCAGTATTTT.

Only a few counts were recorded for this clonotype. The chain is built from TRBV25-1 and TRBJ1-5; a weak D match, TRBD1 (5 bases). Germline CDR1 is MGHDK and CDR2 is SYGVNS. Trimming stripped 10 bases from V and 4 bases from J, with 20 bases between. CDR3 size: 15 residues. The CDR3 DNA reads as TGTGCCACCGATCGGGGCATCTCAGAGAATCAGCCCCAGCATTTT. Translation: CATDRGISENQPQHF.

The J gene is TRBJ1-2, the V gene TRBV6-5; D is uncertain. The CDR3 totals 13 residues. V was pared by 4 bases and J by 8 bases, with 14 bases between. Germline V lookup: CDR1 MNHEY, CDR2 SVGAGI. For the CDR3, the DNA is TGTGCCAGCAGTTCAATTGAAGCGGGGGGCTACACCTTC. Amino acid sequence: CASSSIEAGGYTF.

This clonotype showed up just a few times. The chain employs TRBV5-1 and TRBJ1-3; no definite D call. Germline assignment: CDR1 SGHRS and CDR2 YFSETQ. The CDR3 consists of 15 residues. The V end was cut by 0 bases, the J end by 0 bases, with 7 bases between. The CDR3: CASSLDASSGNTIYF. The CDR3 DNA is TGCGCCAGCAGCTTGGACGCCAGCTCTGGAAACACCATATATTTT.

In this sample, this clonotype turned up once. V is TRBV14 and J is TRBJ1-1; unclear D gene. The germline gives CDR1 SGHDN, CDR2 FVKESK. This CDR3 comprises 13 residues. V lost 1 base and J lost 8, with 11 bases in between. The CDR3 DNA reads as TGTGCCAGCAGCCAAGTTAATAGTAGGGAAGCTTTCTTT. It is translated as CASSQVNSREAFF.

This clonotype has just a few counts. The rearrangement uses TRBV5-1 and TRBJ2-3; D not resolved. The CDR3 loop spans 15 amino acids. Germline values: CDR1 SGHRS, CDR2 YFSETQ. With 0 bases removed from V and 0 bases from J, the gap between germline ends came to 8 bases. The CDR3 coding sequence is TGCGCCAGCAGCTTGGTGGGTATCAGCACAGATACGCAGTATTTT. This gives the protein CASSLVGISTDTQYF.

This clonotype showed up many times. V is TRBV20-1 and J is TRBJ1-1; TRBD1 is a possible D gene (5 bases). The V end lost 3 bases, the J end lost 1 base, and 9 bases lay between the germline ends. This CDR3 is 13 amino acids long. CDR1 is DFQATT, CDR2 SNEGSKA, per germline (reference sequence). The CDR3 bases are TGCAGTGCTAGTGGGGGGGAGAACACTGAAGCTTTCTTT. Translating gives CSASGGENTEAFF.

This clonotype was seen at least ten times. The CDR3 coding sequence is TGTGCCTGGAGTCCCGGGACAGTAACTGAAGCTTTCTTT. Translated, it gives CAWSPGTVTEAFF. This sequence joins TRBV30 and TRBJ1-1; 7 bases line up with TRBD1. Germline trimming cut 2 bases from V and 5 bases from J; bases unmatched to any gene: 5. Germline CDR1 reads GTSNPN; CDR2 reads SVGIG (reference sequence). CDR3 size: 13 residues.